The present T cell receptor beta chain was sequenced within a study of blood T cell repertoires in COVID-19. Across the study: T cells, B-cell-depleted T cells, or PBMCs provided the cDNA or gDNA that served as material.

The length of the CDR3 is 14 residues. Germline assignment: CDR1 SGHTS and CDR2 YDEGEE. The ends lost 0 bases at V and 6 bases at J; junction bases unmatched: 3. Study processing details: Estimation of nucleated cell counts was performed using reference gene primer amplification. TCRdb's copy holds only in-frame clones and misses some; the assay was immunoSEQ multiplex PCR. Clone size and V and J calls were adopted from that table, with D and trimming inferred from the DNA. The data contain over 150,000 clones, roughly 90% of them seen just once; the ten biggest clones take up roughly 3.9%. The sample was peripheral blood. The receptor's source is a woman aged 55 to 70 who had recovered from COVID-19. V is TRBV5-8 and J is TRBJ2-7; 10 nucleotides line up with TRBD2. The DNA for the CDR3 is TGTGCCAGCAGCTTGGAGCGGGGGGGCTTCGAGCAGTACTTC. Translated: CASSLERGGFEQYF.